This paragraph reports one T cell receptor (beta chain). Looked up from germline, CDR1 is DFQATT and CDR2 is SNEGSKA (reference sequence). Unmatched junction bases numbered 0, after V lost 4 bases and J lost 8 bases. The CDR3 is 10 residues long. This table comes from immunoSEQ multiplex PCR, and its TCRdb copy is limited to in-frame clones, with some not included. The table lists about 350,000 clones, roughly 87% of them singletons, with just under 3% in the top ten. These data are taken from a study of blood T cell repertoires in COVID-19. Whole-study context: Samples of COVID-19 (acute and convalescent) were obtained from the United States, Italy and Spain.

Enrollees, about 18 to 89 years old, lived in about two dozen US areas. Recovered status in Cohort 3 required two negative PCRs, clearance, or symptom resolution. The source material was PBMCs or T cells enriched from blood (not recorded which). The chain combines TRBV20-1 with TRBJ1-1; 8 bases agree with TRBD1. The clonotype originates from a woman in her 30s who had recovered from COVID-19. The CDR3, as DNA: TGCAGTGCTACAGGGGGCGAAGCTTTCTTT. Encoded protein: CSATGGEAFF.